The 13 T cell receptor beta chains reported below all come from one sample, sequenced in a study of blood T cell repertoires in COVID-19. Repertoires were generated with immunoSEQ multiplex PCR, while TCRdb's copy carries only in-frame clones and drops some. This repertoire shows 65,000 or so clones, roughly two thirds found once; its top ten account for approximately 51%. Material: PBMCs or T cells enriched from blood (not recorded which). These receptors all stem from a woman aged 55-70 years who had been exposed to COVID-19.

This clone was counted only a few times. The chain has TRBV11-2 and TRBJ2-1; 16 bases align to TRBD2. J gave up 11 bases and V 4 bases, and 2 bases lay outside the gene matches. This CDR3 spans 14 amino acids. In germline, CDR1 is SGHAT, CDR2 FQNNGV. The CDR3 nucleotides are TGTGCCAGCAGCTCGGGACTAGCGGGAGGGCAGCAGTTCTTC. Translation gives CASSSGLAGGQQFF.

The chain has TRBV28 and TRBJ1-5; D remains ambiguous. In germline, CDR1 is MDHEN, CDR2 SYDVKM. This CDR3 region has 14 residues. Trimming removed 7 bases from V and 3 bases from J, with 13 bases in between. The CDR3 DNA reads TGTGCCAGCAAAAGAACGGTCCTCAATCAGCCCCAGCATTTT. Its protein product is CASKRTVLNQPQHF.

The V call is TRBV30, the J call TRBJ2-7, with D tentatively TRBD2 (5 bases). This CDR3 is 12 amino acids long. Germline V gene sequence: CDR1 GTSNPN, CDR2 SVGIG (reference sequence). The V gene lost 3 bases and the J gene lost 6 bases, with 12 bases spanning the gap. For the CDR3, the DNA is TGTGCCTGGAGGGGCACTAGAGGCGAGCAGTACTTC. Translation gives CAWRGTRGEQYF.

The gene calls are TRBV29-1 and TRBJ1-1; 11 nucleotides agree with TRBD1. V shed 6 bases and J 6 bases; nucleotides not matched to a gene: 9. Germline CDR1 SQVTM, CDR2 ANQGSEA. The CDR3 totals 14 residues. The CDR3 nucleotides are TGCAGCGTGACGCGGGGACAGGGGGACCCTGAAGCTTTCTTT. This encodes CSVTRGQGDPEAFF.

This chain links TRBV2 with TRBJ2-2, with 14 nucleotides matching TRBD2. CDR1 is SNHLY and CDR2 is FYNNEI in the germline V gene. The CDR3 totals 17 residues. Trimming removed 8 bases from V and 1 base from J; junction bases left unmatched: 6. CDR3 protein: CASLGTSGGLNTGELFF. The CDR3 nucleotides are TGTGCCAGCCTCGGGACTAGCGGGGGCCTGAACACCGGGGAGCTGTTTTTT.

The V call is TRBV4-3, the J call TRBJ2-7; 9 bases match TRBD2. V shed 3 bases, J shed 4 bases, and the junction held 13 bases outside the gene matches. Germline loops: CDR1 LGHNA, CDR2 YSLEER. This CDR3 comprises 17 residues. The CDR3 region has the DNA TGCGCCAGCAGCCAGGCCGTTTCGCTAGCGGGAAAATACGAGCAGTACTTC. It codes for CASSQAVSLAGKYEQYF.

This clone showed up just once. The gene calls are TRBV19 and TRBJ1-1; 8 bases align to TRBD1. Losses at the gene ends were 5 bases for V and 4 bases for J; bases not matched to a gene: 3. Per the germline V gene, CDR1 is LNHDA and CDR2 is SQIVND (reference sequence). The CDR3 totals 13 residues. The CDR3 reads CASSADRVTEAFF. The CDR3 DNA follows: TGTGCCAGTAGTGCGGACAGGGTCACTGAAGCTTTCTTT.

The table lists this clone with a few counts. The rearrangement uses TRBV19 and TRBJ1-5; D may be TRBD1 (6 bases). This CDR3 comprises 15 residues. The V and J ends lost 5 bases and 0 bases respectively, with 11 bases between them. Germline V gene lookup returns CDR1 LNHDA and CDR2 SQIVND (reference sequence). The CDR3 protein is CASSPTGNSNQPQHF. The CDR3 DNA reads TGTGCCAGTAGTCCAACAGGGAATAGCAATCAGCCCCAGCATTTT.

The CDR3 DNA follows: TGTGCCAGCAGCCTGGGCCCACACACGGTAGGGGGTCAGCCCCAGCATTTT. This translates into CASSLGPHTVGGQPQHF. V gene TRBV5-4 combines with J gene TRBJ1-5, with D perhaps TRBD1 (6 bases). This CDR3 contains 17 residues. Trimming shortened V by 4 bases and J by 6 bases, and 23 bases separated the two germline ends. Germline V gene lookup returns CDR1 SGHNT and CDR2 YYREEE (reference sequence).

This CDR3 is CASSYAEKNYGYTF. In DNA form, the CDR3 reads TGTGCCAGCAGTTACGCCGAGAAGAACTATGGCTACACCTTC. V and J are TRBV6-6 and TRBJ1-2; no reliable D call. This CDR3 contains 14 residues. Between the trimmed V and J ends, which lost 2 bases and 2 bases, there was a span of 9 bases. Germline CDR1 reads MNHNY; CDR2 reads SVGAGI (reference sequence).

In the case of this clone: A junction end diverges from the germline sequence, so it may reflect a read error. This sequence joins TRBV5-1 and TRBJ1-2; TRBD1 matches at 9 bases. The CDR3 has 15 amino acids. Looked up from germline, CDR1 is SGHRS and CDR2 is YFSETQ. This chain's CDR3 is CASSLAGTGNYSYTF. The CDR3 coding sequence is TGCGCCAGCAGCTTGGCTGGGACAGGGAACTATAGCTACACCTTC. The full variable domain, rest sourced from reference TRBV5-1 and TRBJ1-2, is KAGVTQTPRYLIKTRGQQVTLSCSPISGHRSVSWYQQTPGQGLQFLFEYFSETQRNKGNFPGRFSGRQFSNSRSEMNVSTLELGDSALYLCASSLAGTGNYSYTFGSGTRLTVV.

This clone appeared a single time. J is TRBJ2-1 and V is TRBV28; TRBD1 might be the D (6 bases). Germline CDR1 MDHEN, CDR2 SYDVKM. V gave up 5 bases and J gave up 8 bases, with 10 bases separating them. This CDR3 is 12 amino acids long. The CDR3 DNA sequence: TGTGCCAGCAGTATACAGGGAGATGAGCAGTTCTTC. Its translation: CASSIQGDEQFF. Drawing the rest from reference TRBV28 and TRBJ2-1, the complete variable domain is DVKVTQSSRYLVKRTGEKVFLECVQDMDHENMFWYRQDPGLGLRLIYFSYDVKMKEKGDIPEGYSVSREKKERFSLILESASTNQTSMYLCASSIQGDEQFFGPGTRLTVL.

J is TRBJ2-1 and V is TRBV20-1; D gene unclear. The CDR3 covers 11 residues. The germline V and J ends were trimmed by 3 bases and 8 bases, with 8 bases remaining between them. Germline V gene sequence: CDR1 DFQATT, CDR2 SNEGSKA (reference sequence). CDR3 in DNA: TGCAGTGCTAGGCGTGAGTATGAGCAGTTCTTC. It yields the protein CSARREYEQFF.